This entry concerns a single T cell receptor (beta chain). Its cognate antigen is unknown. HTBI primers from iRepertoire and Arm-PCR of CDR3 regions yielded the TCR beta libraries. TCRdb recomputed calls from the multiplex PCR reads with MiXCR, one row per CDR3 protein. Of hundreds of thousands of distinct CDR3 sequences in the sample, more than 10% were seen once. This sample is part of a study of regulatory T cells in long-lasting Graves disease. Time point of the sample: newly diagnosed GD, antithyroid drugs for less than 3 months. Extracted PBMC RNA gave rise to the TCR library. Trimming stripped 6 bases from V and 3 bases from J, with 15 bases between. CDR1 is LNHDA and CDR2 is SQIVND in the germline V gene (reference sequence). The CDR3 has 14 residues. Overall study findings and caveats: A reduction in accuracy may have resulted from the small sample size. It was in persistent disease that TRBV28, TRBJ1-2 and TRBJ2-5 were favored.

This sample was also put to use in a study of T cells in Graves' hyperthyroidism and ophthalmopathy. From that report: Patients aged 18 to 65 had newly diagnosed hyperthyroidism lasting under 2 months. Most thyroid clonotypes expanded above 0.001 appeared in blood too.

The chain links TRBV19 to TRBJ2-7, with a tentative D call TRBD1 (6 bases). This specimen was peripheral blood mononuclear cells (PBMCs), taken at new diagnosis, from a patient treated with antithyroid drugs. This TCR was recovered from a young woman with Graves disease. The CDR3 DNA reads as TGTGCCAGTAGCGCCGGGACACCCATCTACGAGCAGTACTTC. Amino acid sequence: CASSAGTPIYEQYF.